This TCR beta chain was sequenced for a study of blood T cell repertoires in COVID-19. Study details: The origin of the acute and convalescent COVID-19 samples was the United States, Italy and Spain. From T cells, B-cell-depleted T cells, or PBMCs came the material, which was cDNA or gDNA.

Methods used by the authors: Using reference gene primer amplification, nucleated cell counts were estimated. The protocol was immunoSEQ multiplex PCR, while the TCRdb copy is restricted to in-frame clones and leaves out a portion. D and trimming were read from the DNA, whereas the V and J calls and clone size are those reported in that table. The table lists 200,000 to 250,000 clones, 70% to 90% of them singletons. Participant ages covered about 18 to 89 years across 25 or so US areas. From germline, CDR1 is SGHRS and CDR2 YFSETQ. V gave up 4 bases and J gave up 9 bases; unmatched junction bases: 9. The CDR3 is 15 amino acids.

The chain carries TRBV5-1 and TRBJ1-6; TRBD1 matches 8 bases. The receptor's source is a woman between 50 and 59 years old with acute COVID-19. The sequencing sample was made of PBMCs or T cells enriched from blood (not recorded which). The CDR3 DNA sequence: TGCGCCAGCAGCGCGGCGACAGGGGACGGTTCACCCCTCCACTTT. Amino acids: CASSAATGDGSPLHF.